What follows are 4 T cell receptor beta chains derived from one specimen sequenced in a study of T-cell memory formation after mild COVID-19. TCRdb itself ran the 5' RACE reads through MiXCR, one entry per CDR3 protein. Of 280,000 or so distinct CDR3 sequences in the sample, approximately 8.4% were seen once. Sequences were obtained from PBMCs or a T cell subset sorted from them (not recorded which). The receptor source for this set is a man aged 18 to 35 who had mild COVID-19 (a few samples of this study predate the infection). Cell type and time point are not known.

This clonotype was counted ten times or more. The CDR3 protein is CASSLFSGELFF. The CDR3 nucleotides are TGCGCCAGCAGCCTGTTCAGCGGGGAGCTGTTTTTT. The chain employs TRBV5-1 and TRBJ2-2; D is uncertain. From germline, CDR1 is SGHRS and CDR2 YFSETQ. The CDR3 length is 12 residues. Trimming removed 4 bases from V and 7 bases from J, with 8 bases in between.

The genes are TRBV7-9 and TRBJ2-1; weak D call: TRBD2 (6 bases). The ends were cut back, 6 bases at V and 6 bases at J, with 18 bases in the middle. Germline lookup yields CDR1 SEHNR and CDR2 FQNEAQ (reference sequence). The length of the CDR3 is 15 residues. CDR3 sequence reads: CASSVQRVRGNEQFF. The CDR3 DNA sequence: TGTGCCAGCAGTGTCCAGCGGGTACGGGGCAATGAGCAGTTCTTC.

This clonotype was observed a few times. The genes are TRBV27 and TRBJ1-4; weak D call: TRBD1 (6 bases). The CDR3 is 16 residues long. Trimming left V 6 bases short and J 3 bases short, with 17 bases between. The germline gives CDR1 MNHEY, CDR2 SMNVEV (reference sequence). The CDR3 loop is CASRTRTGRANEKLFF. CDR3 coding DNA: TGTGCCAGCAGAACTAGAACAGGGCGGGCTAATGAAAAACTGTTTTTT.

This clonotype was seen a few times. CDR3 DNA sequence: TGTGCCAGCAGCTTAACCTCTGGACATGATACGCAGTATTTT. Translation: CASSLTSGHDTQYF. This chain uses TRBV7-3 with TRBJ2-3; maybe TRBD1 (5 bases). Germline V lookup: CDR1 SGHTA, CDR2 FQGTGA. V was cut by 0 bases and J by 6 bases, with 10 bases left in between. The length of the CDR3 is 14 residues. Complete variable domain (other parts from reference TRBV7-3 and TRBJ2-3): GAGVSQTPSNKVTEKGKYVELRCDPISGHTALYWYRQSLGQGPEFLIYFQGTGAADDSGLPNDRFFAVRPEGSVSTLKIQRTERGDSAVYLCASSLTSGHDTQYFGPGTRLTVL.